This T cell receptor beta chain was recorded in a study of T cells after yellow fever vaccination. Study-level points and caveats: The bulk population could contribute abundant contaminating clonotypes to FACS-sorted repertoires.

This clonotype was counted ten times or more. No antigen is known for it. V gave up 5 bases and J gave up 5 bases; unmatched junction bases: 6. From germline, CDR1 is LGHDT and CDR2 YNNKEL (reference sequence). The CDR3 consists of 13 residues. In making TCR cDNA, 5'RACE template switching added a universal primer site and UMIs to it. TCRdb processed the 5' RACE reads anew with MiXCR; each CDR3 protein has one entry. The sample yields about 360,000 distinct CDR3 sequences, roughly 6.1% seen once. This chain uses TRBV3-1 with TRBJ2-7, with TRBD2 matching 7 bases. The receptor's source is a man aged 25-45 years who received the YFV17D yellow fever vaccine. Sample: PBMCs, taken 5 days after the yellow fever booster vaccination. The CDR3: CASSSRGRDEQYF. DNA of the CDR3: TGTGCCAGCAGCTCTAGAGGGAGGGACGAGCAGTACTTC.